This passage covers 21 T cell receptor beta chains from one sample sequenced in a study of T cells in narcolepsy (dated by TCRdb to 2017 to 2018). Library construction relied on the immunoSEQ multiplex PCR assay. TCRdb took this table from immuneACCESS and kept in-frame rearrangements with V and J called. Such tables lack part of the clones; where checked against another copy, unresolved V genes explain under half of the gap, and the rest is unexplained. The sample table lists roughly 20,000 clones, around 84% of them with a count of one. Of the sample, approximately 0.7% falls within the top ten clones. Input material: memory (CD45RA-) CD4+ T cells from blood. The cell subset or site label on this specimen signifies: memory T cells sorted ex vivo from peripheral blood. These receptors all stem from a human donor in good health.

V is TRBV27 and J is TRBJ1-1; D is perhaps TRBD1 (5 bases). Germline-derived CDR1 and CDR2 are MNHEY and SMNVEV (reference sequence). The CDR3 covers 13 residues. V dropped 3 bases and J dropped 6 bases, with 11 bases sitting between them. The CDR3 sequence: CASSFRGGAEAFF. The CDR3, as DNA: TGTGCCAGCAGTTTTCGGGGGGGGGCTGAAGCTTTCTTT.

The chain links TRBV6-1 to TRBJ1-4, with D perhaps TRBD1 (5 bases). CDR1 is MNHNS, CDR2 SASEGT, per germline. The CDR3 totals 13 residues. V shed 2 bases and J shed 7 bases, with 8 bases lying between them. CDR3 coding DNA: TGTGCCAGCAGTGAACAAAGGGGTGAAAAACTGTTTTTT. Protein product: CASSEQRGEKLFF.

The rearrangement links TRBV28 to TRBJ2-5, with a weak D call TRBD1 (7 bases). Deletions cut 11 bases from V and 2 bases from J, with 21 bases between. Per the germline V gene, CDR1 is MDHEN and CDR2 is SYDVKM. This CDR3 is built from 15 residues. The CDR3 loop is CAVMTSGGTQETQYF. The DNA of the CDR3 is TGTGCCGTCATGACCTCAGGGGGGACTCAAGAGACCCAGTACTTC.

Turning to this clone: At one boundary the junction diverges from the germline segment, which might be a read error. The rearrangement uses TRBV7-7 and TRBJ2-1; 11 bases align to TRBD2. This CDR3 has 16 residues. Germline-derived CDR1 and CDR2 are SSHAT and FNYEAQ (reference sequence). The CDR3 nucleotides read TGTGCTAGCAGTCAAAGGATAGCGGGGGGGTTGAATGAGCAGTTCTTC. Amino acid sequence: CASSQRIAGGLNEQFF.

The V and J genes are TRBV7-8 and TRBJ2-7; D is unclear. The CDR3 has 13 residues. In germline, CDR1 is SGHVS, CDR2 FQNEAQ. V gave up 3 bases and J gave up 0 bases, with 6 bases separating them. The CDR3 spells CASSFPDSYEQYF. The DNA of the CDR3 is TGTGCCAGCAGCTTCCCAGACTCCTACGAGCAGTACTTC.

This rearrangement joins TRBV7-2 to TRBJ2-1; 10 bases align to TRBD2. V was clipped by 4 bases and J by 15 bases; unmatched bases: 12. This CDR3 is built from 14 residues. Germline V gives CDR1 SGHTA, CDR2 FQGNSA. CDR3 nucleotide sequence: TGTGCCAGCAGCTCAAGGACTAGCGGAGTGGTGGGGTTCTTC. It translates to CASSSRTSGVVGFF.

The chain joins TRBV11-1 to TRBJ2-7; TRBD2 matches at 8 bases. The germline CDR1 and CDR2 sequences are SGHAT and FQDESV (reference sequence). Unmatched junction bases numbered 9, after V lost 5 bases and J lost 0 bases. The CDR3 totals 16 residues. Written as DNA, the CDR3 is TGTGCCAGCAGCCCTCTGGCGGGGGGACTCTCCTACGAGCAGTACTTC. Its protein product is CASSPLAGGLSYEQYF.

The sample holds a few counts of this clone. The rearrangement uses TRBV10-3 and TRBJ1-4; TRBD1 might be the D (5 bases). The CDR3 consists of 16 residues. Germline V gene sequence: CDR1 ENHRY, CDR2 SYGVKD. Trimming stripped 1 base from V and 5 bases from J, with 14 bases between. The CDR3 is CAISEYRPGPNEKLFF. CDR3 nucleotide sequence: TGTGCCATCAGTGAGTACCGTCCGGGGCCGAATGAAAAACTGTTTTTT.

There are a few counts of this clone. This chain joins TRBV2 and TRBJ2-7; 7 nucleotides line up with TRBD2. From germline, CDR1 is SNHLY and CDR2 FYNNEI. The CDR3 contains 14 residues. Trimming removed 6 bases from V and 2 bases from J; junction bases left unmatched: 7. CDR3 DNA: TGTGCCAGCAGATTCAGACTAGCCACCTACGAGCAGTACTTC. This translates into CASRFRLATYEQYF.

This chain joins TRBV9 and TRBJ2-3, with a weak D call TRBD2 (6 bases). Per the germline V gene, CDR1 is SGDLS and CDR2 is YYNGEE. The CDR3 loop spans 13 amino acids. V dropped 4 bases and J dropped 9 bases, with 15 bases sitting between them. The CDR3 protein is CASSPMGGGTQYF. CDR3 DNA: TGTGCCAGCAGCCCCATGGGGGGAGGCACGCAGTATTTT.

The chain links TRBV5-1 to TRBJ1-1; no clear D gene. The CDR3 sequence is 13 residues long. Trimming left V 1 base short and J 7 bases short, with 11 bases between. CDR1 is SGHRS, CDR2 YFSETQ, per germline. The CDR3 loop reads CASSLSRENEAFF. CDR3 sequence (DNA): TGCGCCAGCAGCTTGTCTAGGGAGAATGAAGCTTTCTTT.

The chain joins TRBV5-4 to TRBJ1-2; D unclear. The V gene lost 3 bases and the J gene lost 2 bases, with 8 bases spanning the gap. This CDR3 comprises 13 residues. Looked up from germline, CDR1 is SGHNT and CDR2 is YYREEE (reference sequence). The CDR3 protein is CASSSDGNYGYTF. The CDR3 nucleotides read TGTGCCAGCAGCTCGGACGGAAACTATGGCTACACCTTC.

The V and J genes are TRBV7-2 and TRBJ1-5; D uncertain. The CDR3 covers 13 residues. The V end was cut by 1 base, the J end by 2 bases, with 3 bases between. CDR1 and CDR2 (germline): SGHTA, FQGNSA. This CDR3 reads CASSLVGNQPQHF. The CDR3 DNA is TGTGCCAGCAGCTTAGTCGGCAATCAGCCCCAGCATTTT.

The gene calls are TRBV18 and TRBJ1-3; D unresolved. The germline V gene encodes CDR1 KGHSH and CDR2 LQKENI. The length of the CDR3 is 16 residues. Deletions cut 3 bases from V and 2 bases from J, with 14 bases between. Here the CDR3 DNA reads TGTGCCAGCTCACCCTTCGACACGGCTACTGGAAACACCATATATTTT. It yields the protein CASSPFDTATGNTIYF.

The CDR3 loop is CASSVQGASSDQYF. CDR3 nucleotides: TGTGCCAGCAGTGTCCAGGGGGCTAGCTCGGATCAGTACTTC. V gene TRBV2 combines with J gene TRBJ2-5, with 8 bases matching TRBD1. Germline V CDR1 and CDR2: SNHLY, FYNNEI. CDR3 length: 14 amino acids. Unmatched junction bases numbered 12, after V lost 4 bases and J lost 11 bases.

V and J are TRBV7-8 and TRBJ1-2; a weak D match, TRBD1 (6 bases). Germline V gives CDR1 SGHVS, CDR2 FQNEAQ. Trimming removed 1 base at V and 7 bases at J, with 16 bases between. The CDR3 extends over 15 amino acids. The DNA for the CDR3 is TGTGCCAGCAGCTTAGGCCCCTCCGGGGGCCGTGGCTACACCTTC. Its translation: CASSLGPSGGRGYTF.

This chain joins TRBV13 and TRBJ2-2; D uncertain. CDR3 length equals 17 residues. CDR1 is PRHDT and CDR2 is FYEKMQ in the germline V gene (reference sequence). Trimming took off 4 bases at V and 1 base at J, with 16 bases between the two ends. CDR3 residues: CASSSWLFGLNTGELFF. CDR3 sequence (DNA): TGTGCCAGCAGCTCGTGGTTATTCGGGCTGAACACCGGGGAGCTGTTTTTT.

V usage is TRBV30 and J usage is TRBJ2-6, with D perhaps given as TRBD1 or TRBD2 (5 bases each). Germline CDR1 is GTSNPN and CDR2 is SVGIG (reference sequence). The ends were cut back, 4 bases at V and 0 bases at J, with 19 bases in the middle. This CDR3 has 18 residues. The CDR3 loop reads CAWKFRSGSSSGANVLTF. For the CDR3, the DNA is TGTGCCTGGAAATTTCGGTCAGGGAGTAGCTCTGGGGCCAACGTCCTGACTTTC.

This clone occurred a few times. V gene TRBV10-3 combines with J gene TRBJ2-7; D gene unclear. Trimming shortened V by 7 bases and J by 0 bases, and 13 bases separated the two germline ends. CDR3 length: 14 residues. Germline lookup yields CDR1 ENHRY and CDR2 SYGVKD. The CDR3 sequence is CAIKDRLSSYEQYF. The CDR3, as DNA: TGTGCCATCAAGGACCGATTGAGCTCCTACGAGCAGTACTTC.

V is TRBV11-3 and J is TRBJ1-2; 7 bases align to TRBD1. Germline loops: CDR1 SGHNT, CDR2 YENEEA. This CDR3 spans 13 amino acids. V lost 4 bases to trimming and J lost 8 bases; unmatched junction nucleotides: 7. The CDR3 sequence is CASSYRGGRGYTF. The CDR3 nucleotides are TGTGCCAGCAGCTACAGGGGAGGAAGAGGCTACACCTTC.

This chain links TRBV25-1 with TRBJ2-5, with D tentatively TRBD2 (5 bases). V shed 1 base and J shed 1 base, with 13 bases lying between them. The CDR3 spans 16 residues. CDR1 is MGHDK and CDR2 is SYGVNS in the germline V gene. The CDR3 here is CASSELGRGPQETQYF. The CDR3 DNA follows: TGTGCCAGCAGTGAATTGGGTCGAGGGCCCCAAGAGACCCAGTACTTC. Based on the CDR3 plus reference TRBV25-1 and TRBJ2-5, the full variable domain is EADIYQTPRYLVIGTGKKITLECSQTMGHDKMYWYQQDPGMELHLIHYSYGVNSTEKGDLSSESTVSRIRTEHFPLTLESARPSHTSQYLCASSELGRGPQETQYFGPGTRLLVL.